The 24 T cell receptor beta chains listed next were all sequenced from one sample in a study of human T cells and chemical hapten exposure (dated by TCRdb to the early 2020s). Explained via the paper, the time point label denotes: patch test 1, 2 weeks after DPC sensitization. The treatment or condition label corresponds to: therapeutic diphenylcyclopropenone sensitization with weekly scalp DPC. Library generation was performed with RACE. Sequencing used a NextSeq 500. TCRdb cleaned the public reads at Q25 with fastp, built clones with MiXCR and kept in-frame beta chains. Records with the same CDR3 protein are collapsed into one entry carrying the most frequent genes and DNA. Recorded for this sample are fewer than 400,000 distinct CDR3 sequences; under 8% of them occurred a single time. 7.5% to 8.5% of the sample comes from the top ten. The sample consisted of whole blood, taken in connection with sensitization to the hapten diphenylcyclopropenone (DPC). The receptors stem from a woman aged 18-29 years with alopecia areata. Some clones in this sample may be carry-over from other donors' samples.

The rearrangement links TRBV12-3 or TRBV12-4 to TRBJ2-3, with D unclear. The CDR3 consists of 15 residues. V was clipped by 6 bases and J by 3 bases, with 16 bases between them. CDR3 amino acids: CASSSLGRTTDTQYF. In DNA form, the CDR3 reads TGTGCCAGCAGCTCACTCGGCAGAACTACAGATACGCAGTATTTT.

The V call is TRBV5-4, the J call TRBJ2-7, with a possible D match to TRBD1 (6 bases). The CDR3 totals 15 residues. V was trimmed by 0 bases and J by 0 bases, leaving 10 bases between them. CDR1 and CDR2 (germline): SGHNT, YYREEE (reference sequence). The CDR3 nucleotides read TGTGCCAGCAGCTTGGGCAGGGGTAGCTCCTACGAGCAGTACTTC. Residues: CASSLGRGSSYEQYF.

This clonotype has a handful of counts. The V and J genes are TRBV13 and TRBJ1-2; D uncertain. V gave up 5 bases and J gave up 8 bases, with 15 bases separating them. Per germline, CDR1 PRHDT and CDR2 FYEKMQ (reference sequence). The CDR3 is made up of 13 amino acids. The CDR3, as DNA: TGTGCCAGCAGCCTAAGACCGGCTCGGGGCTACACCTTC. Its protein product is CASSLRPARGYTF.

This clonotype was detected only a few times. The chain combines TRBV5-6 with TRBJ1-2, with 10 positions matching TRBD1. CDR3 length: 14 residues. The J segment lost 10 bases and the V segment lost 3 bases, leaving 9 bases of the junction unmatched. Germline CDR1 is SGHDT and CDR2 is YYEEEE. The CDR3: CASSSGTGVASYTF. CDR3 in DNA: TGTGCCAGCAGCTCCGGGACAGGGGTCGCCTCCTACACCTTC.

This clonotype was counted ten times or more. A much larger clone lies one base from this, so it may be a read error. The V gene is TRBV7-2, the J gene TRBJ1-5, with D uncertain. The V end lost 5 bases, the J end lost 4 bases, and 6 bases lay between the germline ends. Looked up from germline, CDR1 is SGHTA and CDR2 is FQGNSA. The CDR3 extends over 12 amino acids. Here the CDR3 reads CASSTQNQPQHF. The CDR3 coding sequence is TGTGCCAGCAGCACCCAAAATCAGCCCCAGCATTTT.

The genes are TRBV4-3 and TRBJ2-1; 14 bases are shared with TRBD2. V gave up 4 bases and J gave up 4 bases; unmatched junction bases: 9. From germline, CDR1 is LGHNA and CDR2 YSLEER. The CDR3 length is 18 residues. The CDR3 sequence is CASSLYYGTSGGYNEQFF. The DNA of the CDR3 is TGCGCCAGCAGCCTATACTATGGGACTAGCGGGGGATACAATGAGCAGTTCTTC.

This clonotype appeared once. The rearrangement uses TRBV3-1 and TRBJ1-3, with no clear D. Trimming stripped 5 bases from V and 0 bases from J, with 11 bases between. Germline CDR1 reads LGHDT; CDR2 reads YNNKEL (reference sequence). CDR3 size: 15 residues. The CDR3 here is CASSKGLDSGNTIYF. CDR3 nucleotides: TGTGCCAGCAGCAAAGGACTGGACTCTGGAAACACCATATATTTT.

J is TRBJ2-3 and V is TRBV4-1, with D maybe TRBD2 (6 bases). CDR3 length: 10 residues. Trimming cost V 8 bases and J 8 bases, with 8 bases left between them. Germline V gene sequence: CDR1 MGHRA, CDR2 YSYEKL. The CDR3 DNA is TGCGCCAGCGGGGGAGGTACGCAGTATTTT. It translates to CASGGGTQYF.

CDR3 region: CASSFFGGNNSPLHF. The CDR3 DNA is TGTGCCAGCAGTTTTTTTGGGGGGAATAATTCACCCCTCCACTTT. The chain couples TRBV12-3 or TRBV12-4 to TRBJ1-6, with D maybe TRBD1 (5 bases). Trimming took off 3 bases at V and 5 bases at J, with 11 bases between the two ends. The CDR3 has 15 residues.

The gene calls are TRBV20-1 and TRBJ2-7; TRBD1 is a possible D gene (6 bases). Germline V gene sequence: CDR1 DFQATT, CDR2 SNEGSKA (reference sequence). Trimming removed 0 bases at V and 3 bases at J, with 15 bases between. This CDR3 comprises 15 residues. DNA of the CDR3: TGCAGTGCTAGAGAGAAATTACAGGGCTTCTACGAGCAGTACTTC. Its protein is CSAREKLQGFYEQYF.

The V and J genes are TRBV6-1 and TRBJ1-5; no reliable D call. This CDR3 has 14 amino acids. Germline V lookup: CDR1 MNHNS, CDR2 SASEGT. V lost 10 bases, J lost 2 bases, and 15 bases lay in between. The CDR3 loop is CATGRAVGNQPQHF. The CDR3 DNA is TGTGCCACCGGACGGGCGGTTGGCAATCAGCCCCAGCATTTT.

This clonotype was detected ten times or more. J is TRBJ2-5 and V is TRBV20-1; D is undetermined. The CDR3 runs to 13 residues. Germline CDR1 reads DFQATT; CDR2 reads SNEGSKA (reference sequence). V lost 5 bases to trimming and J lost 5 bases, with 15 bases between them. The DNA for the CDR3 is TGCAGTGCTGGTCCATCGATGGATGAGACCCAGTACTTC. It encodes CSAGPSMDETQYF.

The V call is TRBV18, the J call TRBJ2-1; TRBD2 matches at 10 bases. After removal of 5 bases from V and 15 bases from J, the junction contained 16 bases not matched to a gene. The CDR3 totals 15 residues. Germline values: CDR1 KGHSH, CDR2 LQKENI. CDR3 nucleotides: TGTGCCAGCTCAAGGATGTGGGAGCTAGCGGGGGAGTTGTTCTTC. This sequence encodes CASSRMWELAGELFF.

The V call is TRBV4-3, the J call TRBJ1-2, with D possibly TRBD1 on 5 matching bases. V lost 0 bases, J lost 3 bases, and 11 bases lay in between. Germline lookup yields CDR1 LGHNA and CDR2 YSLEER. The CDR3 loop spans 15 amino acids. CDR3 nucleotide sequence: TGCGCCAGCAGCCAAGATGGGGGAGCTGACTATGGCTACACCTTC. Translated, it gives CASSQDGGADYGYTF.

This clonotype has only a few counts. The chain joins TRBV27 to TRBJ1-1; the D is unclear. The CDR3 totals 14 residues. Germline CDR1 MNHEY, CDR2 SMNVEV (reference sequence). Trimming removed 6 bases from V and 2 bases from J, with 13 bases in between. The CDR3 spells CASSPPYRNTEAFF. CDR3 DNA sequence: TGTGCCAGCAGCCCCCCTTATAGAAACACTGAAGCTTTCTTT.

This clonotype was counted only a few times. This chain uses TRBV12-3 or TRBV12-4 with TRBJ1-1; maybe TRBD1 (6 bases). V lost 5 bases, J lost 7 bases, and 17 bases lay in between. CDR3 size: 14 residues. CDR3 coding DNA: TGTGCCAGCAGTGTAGGACAGCCGGCCTTTGAAGCTTTCTTT. Translation: CASSVGQPAFEAFF.

The CDR3 DNA sequence: TGTGCCAGCAGCTTAGATCCGGGGACAGGGGAGGAAAAACTGTTTTTT. Protein sequence: CASSLDPGTGEEKLFF. The chain recombines TRBV11-2 with TRBJ1-4; 10 bases match TRBD1. The V segment lost 0 bases and the J segment 8 bases; nucleotides outside the gene matches: 6. From germline, CDR1 is SGHAT and CDR2 FQNNGV. The CDR3 spans 16 residues.

J is TRBJ2-2 and V is TRBV27; D is uncertain. V shed 3 bases and J shed 0 bases, with 5 bases lying between them. The CDR3 is 14 residues long. CDR1 and CDR2 (germline): MNHEY, SMNVEV (reference sequence). CDR3: CASSFFTNTGELFF. Written as DNA, the CDR3 is TGTGCCAGCAGTTTTTTCACGAACACCGGGGAGCTGTTTTTT.

This rearrangement joins TRBV7-8 to TRBJ1-2; D remains ambiguous. V was trimmed by 6 bases and J by 4 bases, leaving 12 bases between them. Per the germline V gene, CDR1 is SGHVS and CDR2 is FQNEAQ. This CDR3 has 13 amino acids. Here the CDR3 DNA reads TGTGCCAGCAGTCCGGATCAAGTCTATGGCTACACCTTC. The encoded protein is CASSPDQVYGYTF.

This clonotype was recorded many times. J is TRBJ2-5 and V is TRBV29-1; D is unclear. CDR1 is SQVTM and CDR2 is ANQGSEA in the germline V gene. Deletions cut 4 bases from V and 2 bases from J, with 17 bases between. The CDR3 runs to 15 residues. The chain's CDR3 is CSVVTPGSAQETQYF. The CDR3 bases are TGCAGCGTTGTGACTCCGGGCAGTGCGCAAGAGACCCAGTACTTC.

This clonotype was seen many times. V usage is TRBV3-1 and J usage is TRBJ1-5; D gene ambiguous. Per germline, CDR1 LGHDT and CDR2 YNNKEL (reference sequence). The CDR3 is 13 amino acids. Trimming removed 4 bases from V and 7 bases from J, with 11 bases in between. CDR3 in amino acids: CASSPDGNQPQHF. CDR3 DNA: TGTGCCAGCAGCCCCGACGGGAACCAGCCCCAGCATTTT. The full variable domain, in which reference TRBV3-1 and TRBJ1-5 provide the parts outside the CDR3, is DTAVSQTPKYLVTQMGNDKSIKCEQNLGHDTMYWYKQDSKKFLKIMFSYNNKELIINETVPNRFSPKSPDKAHLNLHINSLELGDSAVYFCASSPDGNQPQHFGDGTRLSIL.

This clonotype was counted at least ten times. The chain couples TRBV4-3 to TRBJ1-2, with D uncertain. V lost 3 bases and J 8 bases, leaving 19 bases between the germline ends. The length of the CDR3 is 15 residues. Per the germline V gene, CDR1 is LGHNA and CDR2 is YSLEER. The CDR3 is CASSHIHQTGEGYTF. The CDR3 region has the DNA TGCGCCAGCAGCCATATACACCAAACGGGAGAGGGCTACACCTTC.

The table lists this clonotype with a few counts. The chain carries TRBV5-1 and TRBJ2-3, with 9 bases fitting TRBD2. Germline V lookup: CDR1 SGHRS, CDR2 YFSETQ. The CDR3 sequence is 15 residues long. With V trimmed by 6 bases and J by 0 bases, 5 bases remained unmatched. In nucleotides, the CDR3 is TGCGCCAGCAATGAGCGGGGGGCCAGCACAGATACGCAGTATTTT. Translating gives CASNERGASTDTQYF.

A word on this clonotype: Germline and junction disagree at one end, which may indicate a read error. The chain uses TRBV7-2 and TRBJ2-3, with D unresolved. CDR3 length: 14 residues. Germline values: CDR1 SGHTA, CDR2 FQGNSA. The chain's CDR3 is CASILSSSTDTQYF. CDR3 bases: TGTGCCAGCATCTTATCCTCCAGCACAGATACGCAGTATTTT.